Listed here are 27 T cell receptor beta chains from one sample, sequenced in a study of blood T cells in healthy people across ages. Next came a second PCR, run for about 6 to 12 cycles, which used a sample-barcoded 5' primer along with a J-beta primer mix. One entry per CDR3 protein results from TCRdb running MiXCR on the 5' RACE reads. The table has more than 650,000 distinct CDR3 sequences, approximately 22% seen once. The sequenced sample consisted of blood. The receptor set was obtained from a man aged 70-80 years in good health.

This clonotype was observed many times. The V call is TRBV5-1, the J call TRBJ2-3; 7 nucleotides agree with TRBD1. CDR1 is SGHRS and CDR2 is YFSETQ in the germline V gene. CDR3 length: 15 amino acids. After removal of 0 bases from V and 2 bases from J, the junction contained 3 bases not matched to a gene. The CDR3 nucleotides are TGCGCCAGCAGCTTGGCCGGGACAGCCACAGATACGCAGTATTTT. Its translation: CASSLAGTATDTQYF.

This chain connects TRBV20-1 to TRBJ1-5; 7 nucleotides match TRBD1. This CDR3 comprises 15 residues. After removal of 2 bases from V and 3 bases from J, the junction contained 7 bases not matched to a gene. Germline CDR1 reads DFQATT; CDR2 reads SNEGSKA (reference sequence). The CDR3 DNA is TGCAGTGCTAGATCGGGACAGTCTTCCAATCAGCCCCAGCATTTT. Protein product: CSARSGQSSNQPQHF.

CDR3 sequence: CASSYVPGQGTTSTDTQYF. The CDR3 nucleotides are TGTGCCAGCAGCTACGTCCCGGGACAGGGAACCACTAGCACAGATACGCAGTATTTT. This sequence joins TRBV7-2 and TRBJ2-3; 9 bases match TRBD1. CDR1 is SGHTA and CDR2 is FQGNSA in the germline V gene. With 4 bases clipped from V and 0 bases from J, the junction kept 14 bases outside the gene matches. The CDR3 sequence is 19 residues long.

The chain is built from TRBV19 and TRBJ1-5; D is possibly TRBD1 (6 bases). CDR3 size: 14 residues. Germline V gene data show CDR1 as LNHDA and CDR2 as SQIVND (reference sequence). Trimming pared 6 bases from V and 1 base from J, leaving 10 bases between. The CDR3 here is CASSITGSNQPQHF. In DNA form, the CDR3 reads TGTGCCAGTAGCATCACAGGGAGCAATCAGCCCCAGCATTTT.

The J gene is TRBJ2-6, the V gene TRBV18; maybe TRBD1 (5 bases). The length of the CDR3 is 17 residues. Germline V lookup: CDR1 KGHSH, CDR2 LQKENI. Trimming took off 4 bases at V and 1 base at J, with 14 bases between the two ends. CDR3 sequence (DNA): TGTGCCAGCTCACGAGAATTAGGACAATCTGGGGCCAACGTCCTGACTTTC. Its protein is CASSRELGQSGANVLTF.

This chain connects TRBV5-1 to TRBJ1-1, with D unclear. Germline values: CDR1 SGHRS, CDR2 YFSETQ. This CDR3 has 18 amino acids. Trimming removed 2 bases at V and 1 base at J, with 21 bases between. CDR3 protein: CASSLRGTEKVRNTEAFF. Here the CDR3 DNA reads TGCGCCAGCAGCTTAAGAGGAACGGAGAAGGTTCGGAACACTGAAGCTTTCTTT.

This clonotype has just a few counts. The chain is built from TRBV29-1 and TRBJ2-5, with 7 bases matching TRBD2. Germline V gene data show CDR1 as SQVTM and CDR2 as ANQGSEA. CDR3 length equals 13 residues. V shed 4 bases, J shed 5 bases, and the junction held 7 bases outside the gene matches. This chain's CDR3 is CSVVVSGVETQYF. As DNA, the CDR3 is TGCAGCGTTGTTGTGAGCGGGGTGGAGACCCAGTACTTC.

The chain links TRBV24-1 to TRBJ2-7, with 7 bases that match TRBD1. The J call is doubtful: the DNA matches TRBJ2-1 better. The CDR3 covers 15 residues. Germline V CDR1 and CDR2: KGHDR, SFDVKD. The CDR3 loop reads CATSDLGTEYNEQFF. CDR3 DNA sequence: TGTGCCACCAGTGATTTGGGGACAGAATACAATGAGCAGTTCTTC.

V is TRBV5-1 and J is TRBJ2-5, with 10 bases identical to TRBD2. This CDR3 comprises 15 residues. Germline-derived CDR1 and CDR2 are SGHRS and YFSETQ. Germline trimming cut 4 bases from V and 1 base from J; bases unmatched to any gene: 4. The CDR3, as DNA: TGCGCCAGCAGCGCACTAGCGGGGAGCCAAGAGACCCAGTACTTC. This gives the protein CASSALAGSQETQYF. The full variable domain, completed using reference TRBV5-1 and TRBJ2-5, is KAGVTQTPRYLIKTRGQQVTLSCSPISGHRSVSWYQQTPGQGLQFLFEYFSETQRNKGNFPGRFSGRQFSNSRSEMNVSTLELGDSALYLCASSALAGSQETQYFGPGTRLLVL.

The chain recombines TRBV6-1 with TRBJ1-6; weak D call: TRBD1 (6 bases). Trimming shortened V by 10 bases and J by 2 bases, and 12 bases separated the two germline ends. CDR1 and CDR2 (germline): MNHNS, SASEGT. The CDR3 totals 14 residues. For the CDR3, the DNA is TGTGCCACCATACACAGGGCCTATAATTCACCCCTCCACTTT. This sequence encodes CATIHRAYNSPLHF.

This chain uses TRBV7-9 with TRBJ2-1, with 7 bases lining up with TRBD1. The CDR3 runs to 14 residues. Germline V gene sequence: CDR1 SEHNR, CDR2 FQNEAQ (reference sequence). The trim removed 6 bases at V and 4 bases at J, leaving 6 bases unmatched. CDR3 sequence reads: CASRPGQVYNEQFF. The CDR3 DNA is TGTGCCAGCAGGCCTGGACAGGTTTACAATGAGCAGTTCTTC.

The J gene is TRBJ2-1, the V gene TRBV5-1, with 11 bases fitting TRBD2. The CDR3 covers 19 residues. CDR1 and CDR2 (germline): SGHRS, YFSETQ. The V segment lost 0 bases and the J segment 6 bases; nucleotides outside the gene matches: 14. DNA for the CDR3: TGCGCCAGCAGCTTGGCTACGTTCGAAGTAGCGGGGGGGGCCAATGAGCAGTTCTTC. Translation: CASSLATFEVAGGANEQFF. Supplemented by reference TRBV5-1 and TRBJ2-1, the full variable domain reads KAGVTQTPRYLIKTRGQQVTLSCSPISGHRSVSWYQQTPGQGLQFLFEYFSETQRNKGNFPGRFSGRQFSNSRSEMNVSTLELGDSALYLCASSLATFEVAGGANEQFFGPGTRLTVL.

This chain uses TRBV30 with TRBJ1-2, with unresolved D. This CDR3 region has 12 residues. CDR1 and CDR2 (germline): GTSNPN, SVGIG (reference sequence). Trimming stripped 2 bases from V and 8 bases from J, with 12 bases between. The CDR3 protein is CAWSWVRSGYTF. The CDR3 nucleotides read TGTGCCTGGAGTTGGGTGAGGAGCGGCTACACCTTC.

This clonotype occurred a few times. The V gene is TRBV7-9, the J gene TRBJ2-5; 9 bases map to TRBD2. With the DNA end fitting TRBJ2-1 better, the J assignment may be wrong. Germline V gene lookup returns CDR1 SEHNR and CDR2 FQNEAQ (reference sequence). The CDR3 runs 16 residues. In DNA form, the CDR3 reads TGTGCCAGCAGCTCTCCCGGGACTAGCAAGGGCCATGAGCAGTTCTTC. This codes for CASSSPGTSKGHEQFF.

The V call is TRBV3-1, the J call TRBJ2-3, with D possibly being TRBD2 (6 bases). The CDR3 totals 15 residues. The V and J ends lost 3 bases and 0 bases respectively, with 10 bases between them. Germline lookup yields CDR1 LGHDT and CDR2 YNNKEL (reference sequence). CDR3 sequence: CASSHTAGSTDTQYF. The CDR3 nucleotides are TGTGCCAGCAGCCATACGGCGGGGAGCACAGATACGCAGTATTTT.

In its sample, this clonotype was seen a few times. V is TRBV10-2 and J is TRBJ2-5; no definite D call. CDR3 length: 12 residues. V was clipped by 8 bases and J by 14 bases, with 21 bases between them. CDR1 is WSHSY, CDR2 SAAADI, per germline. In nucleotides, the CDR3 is TGCGCCAGCTCGCCGGAGCGCTCCCCGGCCTACTTC. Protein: CASSPERSPAYF.

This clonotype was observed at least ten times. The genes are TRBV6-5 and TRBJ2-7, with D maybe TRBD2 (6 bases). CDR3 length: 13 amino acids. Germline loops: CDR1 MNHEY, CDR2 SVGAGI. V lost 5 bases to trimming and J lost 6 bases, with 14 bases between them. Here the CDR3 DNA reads TGTGCCAGCAGTACCCTGAACGGGGGCGAGCAGTACTTC. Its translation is CASSTLNGGEQYF.

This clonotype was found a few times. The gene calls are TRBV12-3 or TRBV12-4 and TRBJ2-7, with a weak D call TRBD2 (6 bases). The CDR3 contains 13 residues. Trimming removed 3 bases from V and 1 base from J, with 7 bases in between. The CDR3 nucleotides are TGTGCCAGCAGTTTCGCGGGGTCCTACGAGCAGTACGTC. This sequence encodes CASSFAGSYEQYV.

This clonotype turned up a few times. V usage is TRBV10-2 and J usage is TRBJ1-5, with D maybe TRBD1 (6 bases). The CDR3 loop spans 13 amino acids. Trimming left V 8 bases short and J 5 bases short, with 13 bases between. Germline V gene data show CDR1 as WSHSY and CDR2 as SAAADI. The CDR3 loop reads CASSPGDHQPQHF. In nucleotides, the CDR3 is TGCGCCAGCTCCCCAGGGGACCATCAGCCCCAGCATTTT.

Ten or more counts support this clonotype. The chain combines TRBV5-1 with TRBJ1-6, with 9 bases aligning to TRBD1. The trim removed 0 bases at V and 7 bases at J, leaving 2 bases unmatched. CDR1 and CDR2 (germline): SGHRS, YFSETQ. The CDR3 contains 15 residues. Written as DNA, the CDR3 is TGCGCCAGCAGCTTGGGGGACAGGGTGAATTCACCCCTCCACTTT. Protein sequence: CASSLGDRVNSPLHF.

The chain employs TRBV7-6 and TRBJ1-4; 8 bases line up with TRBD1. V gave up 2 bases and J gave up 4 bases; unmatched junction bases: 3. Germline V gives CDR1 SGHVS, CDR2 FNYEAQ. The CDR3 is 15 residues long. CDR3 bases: TGTGCCAGCAGCTTACGACAGGGGTTTAATGAAAAACTGTTTTTT. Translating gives CASSLRQGFNEKLFF.

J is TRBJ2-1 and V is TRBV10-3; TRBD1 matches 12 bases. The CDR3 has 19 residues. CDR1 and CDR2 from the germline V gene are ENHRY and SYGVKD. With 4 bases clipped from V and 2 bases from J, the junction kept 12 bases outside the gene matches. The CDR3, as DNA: TGTGCCATCAGTGCTGGGACAGGGGGCCCCTTCGCCCCCTACAATGAGCAGTTCTTC. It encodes CAISAGTGGPFAPYNEQFF.

This CDR3 reads CSAHPSLDSNYGYTF. The CDR3 nucleotides are TGCAGTGCTCACCCGTCACTTGACAGCAACTATGGCTACACCTTC. This rearrangement joins TRBV20-1 to TRBJ1-2, with TRBD1 as a possible D gene (5 bases). The CDR3 consists of 15 residues. Germline CDR1 DFQATT, CDR2 SNEGSKA (reference sequence). V was trimmed by 5 bases and J by 2 bases, leaving 18 bases between them.

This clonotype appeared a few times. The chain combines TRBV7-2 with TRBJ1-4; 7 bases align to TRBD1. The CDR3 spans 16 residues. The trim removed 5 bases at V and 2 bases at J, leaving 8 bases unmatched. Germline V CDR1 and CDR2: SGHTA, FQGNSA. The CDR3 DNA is TGTGCCAGCAGCCCGGACAGGCTTGCCACTAATGAAAAACTGTTTTTT. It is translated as CASSPDRLATNEKLFF. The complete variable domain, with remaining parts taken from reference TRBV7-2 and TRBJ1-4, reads GAGVSQSPSNKVTEKGKDVELRCDPISGHTALYWYRQSLGQGLEFLIYFQGNSAPDKSGLPSDRFSAERTGGSVSTLTIQRTQQEDSAVYLCASSPDRLATNEKLFFGSGTQLSVL.

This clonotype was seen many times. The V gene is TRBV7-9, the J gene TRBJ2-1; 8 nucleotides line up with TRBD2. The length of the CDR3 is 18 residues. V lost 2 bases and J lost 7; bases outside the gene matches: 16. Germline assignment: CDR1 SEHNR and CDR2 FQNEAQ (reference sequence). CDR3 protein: CASSLPPRLAGLWNEQFF. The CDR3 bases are TGTGCCAGCAGCTTACCCCCCAGGCTAGCGGGCCTCTGGAATGAGCAGTTCTTC.

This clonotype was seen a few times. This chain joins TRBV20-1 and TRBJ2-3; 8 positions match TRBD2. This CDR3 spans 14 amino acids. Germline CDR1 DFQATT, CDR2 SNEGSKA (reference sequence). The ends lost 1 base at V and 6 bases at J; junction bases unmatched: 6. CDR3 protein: CSARAPSGWDTQYF. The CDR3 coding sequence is TGCAGTGCTAGAGCCCCTAGCGGGTGGGATACGCAGTATTTT.

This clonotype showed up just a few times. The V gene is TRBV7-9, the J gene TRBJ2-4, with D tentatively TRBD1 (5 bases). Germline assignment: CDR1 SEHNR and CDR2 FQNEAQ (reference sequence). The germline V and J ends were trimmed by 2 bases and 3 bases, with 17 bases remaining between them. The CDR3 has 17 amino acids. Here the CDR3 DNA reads TGTGCCAGCAGCTTAAACCCCCGACAGCCGGACAAAAACATTCAGTACTTC. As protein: CASSLNPRQPDKNIQYF.